Reported below is one T cell receptor (beta chain). Produced via immunoSEQ multiplex PCR; TCRdb's table is partial and in-frame only. The table has about 200,000 clones, around 81% seen once; the top ten hold 7.4%. This record comes from a study of blood T cell repertoires in COVID-19. The CDR3 extends over 12 amino acids. From germline, CDR1 is KGHDR and CDR2 SFDVKD. With 4 bases removed from V and 6 bases from J, the gap between germline ends came to 6 bases. The rearrangement links TRBV24-1 to TRBJ2-4; no definite D call. What was sequenced was PBMCs or T cells enriched from blood (not recorded which). This sequence was found in a woman aged 35 to 49 with acute COVID-19. For the CDR3, the DNA is TGTGCCACCAGTGACCTGGCAAACATTCAGTACTTC. Its translation is CATSDLANIQYF.